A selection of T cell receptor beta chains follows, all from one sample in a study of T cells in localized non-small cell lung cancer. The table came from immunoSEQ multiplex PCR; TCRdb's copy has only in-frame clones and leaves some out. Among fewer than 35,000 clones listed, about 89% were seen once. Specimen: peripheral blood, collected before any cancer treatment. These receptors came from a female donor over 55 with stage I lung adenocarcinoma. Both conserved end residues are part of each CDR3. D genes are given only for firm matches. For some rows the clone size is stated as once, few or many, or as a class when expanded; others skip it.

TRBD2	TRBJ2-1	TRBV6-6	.	CASSYLAGGNNEQFF	TGTGCCAGCAGTTACCTAGCGGGAGGGAATAATGAGCAGTTCTTC
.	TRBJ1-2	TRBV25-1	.	CASSEGGTYGYTF	TGTGCCAGCAGTGAGGGGGGTACCTATGGCTACACCTTC
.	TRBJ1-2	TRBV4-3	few	CASSQDGPKGYGYTF	TGCGCCAGCAGCCAAGATGGCCCTAAGGGCTATGGCTACACCTTC
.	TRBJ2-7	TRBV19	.	CASTTTVRSYEQYF	TGTGCCAGTACCACGACAGTAAGATCCTACGAGCAGTACTTC
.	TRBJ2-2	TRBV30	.	CAWSVKGKGGELFF	TGTGCCTGGAGTGTAAAGGGGAAGGGCGGGGAGCTGTTTTTT
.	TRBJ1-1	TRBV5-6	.	CASSNRVSYTEAFF	TGTGCCAGCAGCAACAGGGTTAGTTACACTGAAGCTTTCTTT
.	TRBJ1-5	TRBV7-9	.	CASSHGRTRDSNQPQHF	TGTGCCAGCAGCCACGGCCGCACCCGGGATAGCAATCAGCCCCAGCATTTT
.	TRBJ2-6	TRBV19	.	CASSYQGPYSGANVLTF	TGTGCCAGTAGTTATCAGGGCCCCTACTCTGGGGCCAACGTCCTGACTTTC
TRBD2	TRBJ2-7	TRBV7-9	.	CASSFGGGTSVAYEQYF	TGTGCCAGCAGCTTCGGGGGAGGGACTAGCGTAGCCTACGAGCAGTACTTC
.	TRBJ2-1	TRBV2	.	CASRKTAGPMNEQFF	TGTGCCAGCAGGAAGACCGCCGGACCAATGAATGAGCAGTTCTTC
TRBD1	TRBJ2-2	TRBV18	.	CASSLTGGAGTGELFF	TGTGCCAGCTCGCTCACAGGGGGCGCAGGCACCGGGGAGCTGTTTTTT
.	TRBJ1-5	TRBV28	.	CASSLQQGIQPQHF	TGTGCCAGCAGTCTTCAACAGGGAATTCAGCCCCAGCATTTT
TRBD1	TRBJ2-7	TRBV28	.	CASRYHGTGAYEQYF	TGTGCCAGCAGGTACCACGGGACAGGGGCCTACGAGCAGTACTTC
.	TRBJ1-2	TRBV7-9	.	CASSLGASLRGYTF	TGTGCCAGCAGCTTAGGCGCCAGTTTAAGGGGCTACACCTTC
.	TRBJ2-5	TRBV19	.	CASRARGARETQYF	TGTGCCAGTAGAGCACGGGGGGCCAGGGAGACCCAGTACTTC
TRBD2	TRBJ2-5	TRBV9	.	CASSPGGSGGETQYF	TGTGCCAGCAGCCCAGGAGGCAGCGGGGGGGAGACCCAGTACTTC
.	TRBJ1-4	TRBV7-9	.	CASSLPPGTRNEKLFF	TGTGCCAGCAGCTTACCGCCGGGGACGAGGAATGAAAAACTGTTTTTT
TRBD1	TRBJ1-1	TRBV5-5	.	CASSYRDRDTEAFF	TGTGCCAGCAGCTACCGGGACAGGGACACTGAAGCTTTCTTT
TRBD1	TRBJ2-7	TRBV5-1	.	CASSLTGAEEQYF	TGCGCCAGCAGCTTGACAGGGGCAGAGGAGCAGTACTTC
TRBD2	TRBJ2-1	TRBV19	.	CASGIAGGSSYNEQFF	TGTGCCAGTGGAATAGCGGGAGGGAGCTCCTACAATGAGCAGTTCTTC
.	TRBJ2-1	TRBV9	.	CASSPRPTAEAEFF	TGTGCCAGCAGCCCCCGCCCTACAGCCGAGGCTGAGTTCTTC
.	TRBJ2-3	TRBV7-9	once	CASSFVGTDTQYF	TGTGCCAGCAGCTTTGTCGGGACAGATACGCAGTATTTT
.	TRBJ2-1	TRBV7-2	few	CASSRGAANNEQFF	TGTGCCAGCAGCCGGGGGGCCGCGAACAATGAGCAGTTCTTC
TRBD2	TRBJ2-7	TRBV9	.	CASSVVREGEQYF	TGTGCCAGCAGCGTAGTGCGGGAGGGTGAGCAGTACTTC
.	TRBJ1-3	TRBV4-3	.	CASSPTEVQASGNTIYF	TGCGCCAGCAGCCCGACAGAAGTACAGGCTTCTGGAAACACCATATATTTT
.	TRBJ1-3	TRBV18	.	CASSPSEAVDGNTIYF	TGTGCCAGCTCACCATCGGAGGCTGTGGACGGAAACACCATATATTTT
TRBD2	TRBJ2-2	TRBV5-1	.	CASSSLSGANTGELFF	TGCGCCAGCAGCTCCCTTAGCGGGGCGAACACCGGGGAGCTGTTTTTT
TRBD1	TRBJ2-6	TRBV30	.	CAWQGAGGANVLTF	TGTGCCTGGCAGGGGGCGGGTGGGGCCAACGTCCTGACTTTC
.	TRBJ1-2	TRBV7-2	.	CASSLAVVAAYGYTF	TGTGCCAGCAGCTTAGCGGTTGTGGCAGCCTATGGCTACACCTTC
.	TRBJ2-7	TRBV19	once	CASSMFGGNEQYF	TGTGCCAGTAGTATGTTCGGAGGGAACGAGCAGTACTTC
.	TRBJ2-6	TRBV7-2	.	CASVRDSGANVLTF	TGTGCCAGCGTTCGGGACTCTGGGGCCAACGTCCTGACTTTC
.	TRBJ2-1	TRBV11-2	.	CASSLAGGTEQFF	TGTGCCAGCAGCTTAGCAGGCGGGACTGAGCAGTTCTTC
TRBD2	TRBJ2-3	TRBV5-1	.	CASSSGGLAGADTQYF	TGCGCCAGCAGCTCGGGAGGGCTAGCGGGAGCAGATACGCAGTATTTT
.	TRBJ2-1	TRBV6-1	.	CASSAEGGNEQFF	TGTGCCAGCAGTGCCGAGGGTGGCAATGAGCAGTTCTTC
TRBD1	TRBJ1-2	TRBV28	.	CASSLDRGRWYGYTF	TGTGCCAGCAGTTTAGACAGGGGGCGATGGTATGGCTACACCTTC
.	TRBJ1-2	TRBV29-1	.	CSVAGWGYGYTF	TGCAGCGTTGCAGGGTGGGGCTATGGCTACACCTTC
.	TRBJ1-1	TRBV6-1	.	CASSMGRKNTEAFF	TGTGCCAGCAGCATGGGACGGAAGAACACTGAAGCTTTCTTT